The next 14 T cell receptor beta chains were all read from a single sample in a study of T cells expressing NK-cell markers. TCRdb re-called the 5' RACE reads and gives one entry per CDR3 protein, without DNA. With about 260,000 distinct CDR3 sequences in the sample, the ten largest clones hold more than 3.5%. The sample was blood T cells: a sorted CD56 or NKG2C T cell subset, CD4+ or CD8+ T cells, or bulk PBMC T cells (not recorded which). These receptors came from a woman between 18 and 69 years old in good health.

V gene TRBV6-1 combines with J gene TRBJ2-7. This CDR3 has 14 amino acids. CDR1 is MNHNS, CDR2 SASEGT, per germline. The CDR3 here is CASSKGPNPYEQYF.

V gene TRBV12-3 or TRBV12-4 combines with J gene TRBJ2-2; there is no DNA to check the TCRdb D call of TRBD1. This CDR3 comprises 13 residues. The CDR3 is CASSFTPPGELFF.

The CDR3 loop reads CSAPGAYEQYF. The rearrangement uses TRBV20-1 and TRBJ2-7; with no DNA, the TCRdb D assignment of TRBD1 cannot be verified. The CDR3 runs to 11 residues. The germline V gene encodes CDR1 DFQATT and CDR2 SNEGSKA (reference sequence).

The gene calls are TRBV6-2 or TRBV6-3 and TRBJ1-1; the D call of TRBD1 rests on TCRdb alone, since no DNA is present to check it. The CDR3 covers 13 residues. Germline CDR1 is MNHEY and CDR2 is SVGEGT. The CDR3 loop is CASSYTSAGGAFF.

The chain uses TRBV29-1 and TRBJ2-4. Germline V gene sequence: CDR1 SQVTM, CDR2 ANQGSEA. The CDR3 spans 12 residues. The CDR3: CSVEAGKNIQYF.

This chain joins TRBV5-1 and TRBJ2-3; the TRBD1 assignment by TCRdb is unverifiable without DNA. Germline CDR1 and CDR2: SGHRS and YFSETQ. CDR3 length: 13 amino acids. The CDR3 sequence: CASSLGQTDTQYF.

The V gene is TRBV5-1, the J gene TRBJ1-3; as DNA is missing, the TRBD1 call by TCRdb cannot be tested. The germline CDR1 and CDR2 sequences are SGHRS and YFSETQ. The CDR3 length is 15 residues. CDR3 loop: CASSPDDRAGNTIYF.

V gene TRBV6-5 combines with J gene TRBJ1-5. Germline CDR1 and CDR2: MNHEY and SVGAGI. The CDR3 covers 15 residues. CDR3 sequence reads: CASSYLYGSNQPQHF.

V usage is TRBV6-6 and J usage is TRBJ2-5. The germline gives CDR1 MNHNY, CDR2 SVGAGI (reference sequence). This CDR3 has 14 amino acids. CDR3 residues: CASKPWEFQETQYF.

The chain employs TRBV7-2 and TRBJ2-5; the TCRdb D gene call, TRBD1, has no DNA to confirm it. Germline V lookup: CDR1 SGHTA, CDR2 FQGNSA. The CDR3 loop spans 17 amino acids. This CDR3 reads CASSLGFSGALQETQYF.

V usage is TRBV4-1 and J usage is TRBJ2-2; TCRdb's assignment of TRBD1 cannot be checked, as there is no DNA. Per the germline V gene, CDR1 is MGHRA and CDR2 is YSYEKL. This CDR3 has 15 residues. CDR3 in amino acids: CASSQTGGKGGELFF.

V is TRBV5-1 and J is TRBJ1-1; absent DNA, TCRdb's TRBD1 call cannot be checked. The CDR3 loop spans 14 amino acids. Germline V gene sequence: CDR1 SGHRS, CDR2 YFSETQ. Here the CDR3 reads CASSLVGGTTEAFF.

This chain connects TRBV4-3 to TRBJ2-2; lacking DNA, the TRBD1 call made by TCRdb goes unchecked. The germline gives CDR1 LGHNA, CDR2 YSLEER. This CDR3 spans 16 amino acids. The CDR3: CASSQDQGGLTGELFF.

The CDR3 reads CASSRGLADYNEQFF. The chain recombines TRBV18 with TRBJ2-1; TCRdb's assignment of TRBD2 cannot be checked, as there is no DNA. Per germline, CDR1 KGHSH and CDR2 LQKENI. The length of the CDR3 is 15 residues.